The sequence of this T cell receptor beta chain was determined in a study of early T cells in non-severe SARS-CoV-2 infection. Study context: Sequencing of bulk RNA from unsorted whole blood was done, without chain pairing.

Findings and limits, study-wide: Lookups in VDJdb leaned toward anti-spike CD8 responses and missed private and CD4 specificities.

Unique molecular identifiers (one per individual cDNA molecule) were attached. TCRdb processed the 5' RACE reads anew with MiXCR; each CDR3 protein has one entry. Seen here are 59,000 or so distinct CDR3 sequences, approximately 12% observed once, and the top ten hold over 1.1%. About this clonotype itself: Antigen specificity is unknown.

The receptor comes from an adult who was a healthcare worker with PCR-confirmed SARS-CoV-2 infection or an uninfected control (not recorded which). The sequencing here drew on whole blood, taken at baseline.

Here the CDR3 reads CASSPPRTFTQYF. DNA of the CDR3: TGTGCCAGCAGCCCTCCTAGGACTTTTACGCAGTATTTT. The chain combines TRBV3-1 with TRBJ2-3, with D possibly being TRBD2 (5 bases). V lost 4 bases, J lost 8 bases, and 13 bases lay in between. CDR3 length: 13 amino acids. Germline CDR1 is LGHDT and CDR2 is YNNKEL (reference sequence).